This T cell receptor (beta chain) came from a study of T-cell reconstitution after alpha-beta-depleted transplantation in children. Germline loops: CDR1 MGHDK, CDR2 SYGVNS. The CDR3 spans 11 residues. Preparation of the TCRbeta library was carried out with unique molecular identifiers. TCRdb ran MiXCR on the PCR reads and lists one entry per CDR3 protein. This table has 500,000 to 600,000 distinct CDR3 sequences, approximately 16% appearing once. The sample was PBMCs from the stem cell graft donor, taken from the stem cell graft. This TCR was recovered from a human donor who donated a stem cell graft to a child with acute lymphoblastic leukemia. V and J are TRBV25-1 and TRBJ2-5; no reliable D call. With the DNA end fitting TRBJ2-4 better, the J assignment may be wrong. CDR3 region: CASSESLIQYF. DNA of the CDR3: TGTGCCAGCAGTGAATCGCTCATTCAGTACTTC.